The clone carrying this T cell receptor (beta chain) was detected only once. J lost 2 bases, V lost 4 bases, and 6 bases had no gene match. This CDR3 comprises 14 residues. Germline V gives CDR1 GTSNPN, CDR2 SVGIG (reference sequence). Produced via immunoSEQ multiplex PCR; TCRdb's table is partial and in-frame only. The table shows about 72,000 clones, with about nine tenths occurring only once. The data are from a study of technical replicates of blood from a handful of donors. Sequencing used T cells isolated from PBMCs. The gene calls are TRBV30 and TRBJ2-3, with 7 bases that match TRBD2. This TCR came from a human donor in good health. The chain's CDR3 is CAWTGTTSTDTQYF. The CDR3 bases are TGTGCCTGGACCGGGACTACCTCCACAGATACGCAGTATTTT.